Listed below are T cell receptor beta chains from one sample, sequenced in a study of blood T cell repertoires in COVID-19. TCRdb's copy holds only in-frame clones and misses some; the assay was immunoSEQ multiplex PCR. The sample lists under 400,000 clones, approximately 86% occurring once. The specimen sequenced was PBMCs or T cells enriched from blood (not recorded which). Receptor source: a woman aged 35 to 49 with acute COVID-19. The CDR3 runs from the conserved cysteine through the conserved F or W. D genes are given only for firm matches. Rows give clone size only sometimes, using once, few, many, or a class for an expanded clone.

V	size	D	J	DNA	CDR3
TRBV28	NA	TRBD1	TRBJ1-3	TGTGCCAGCAGTTTATCAGGACAGGGGAGGTCCTCTGGAAACACCATATATTTT	CASSLSGQGRSSGNTIYF
TRBV4-1	NA	TRBD1	TRBJ1-5	TGCGCCAGCAGCCAAGGCCTTACGGGGACAGTGGCTTCTCGCAATCAGCCCCAGCATTTT	CASSQGLTGTVASRNQPQHF
TRBV4-1	NA	NA	TRBJ2-7	TGCGCCAGCAGCCACCGCCCCCCGGGACTCCCGCACCATAGCTCCTACGAGCAGTACTTC	CASSHRPPGLPHHSSYEQYF
TRBV19	few	TRBD2	TRBJ2-6	TGTGCCAGTAGGAATAGCGGGAATCCTTCGGGAGGGGCCAACGTCCTGACTTTC	CASRNSGNPSGGANVLTF
TRBV9	NA	NA	TRBJ2-3	TGTGCCAGCAGCGTTACGACAGTGTCAGATACGCAGTATTTT	CASSVTTVSDTQYF
TRBV4-3	NA	NA	TRBJ2-2	TGCGCCAGCAGCCAATCCGGGTCCCTCACCGGGGAGCTGTTTTTT	CASSQSGSLTGELFF
TRBV7-6	once	TRBD2	TRBJ2-4	TGTGCCAGCAGCTCTACGCGGACTAGCTCCACAAACATTCAGTACTTC	CASSSTRTSSTNIQYF
TRBV25-1	NA	TRBD2	TRBJ2-3	TGTGCCAGCAGAGCGAGCGGGAGTTTGACAGATACGCAGTATTTT	CASRASGSLTDTQYF
TRBV6-4	NA	NA	TRBJ1-6	TGTGCCAGCAGCGCGGACAGCCTCCAACCCCTCCACTTT	CASSADSLQPLHF
TRBV5-8	NA	TRBD1	TRBJ1-1	TGTGCCAGCAGCTTCGGGACAGGGTACATGAACACTGAAGCTTTCTTT	CASSFGTGYMNTEAFF
TRBV5-1	NA	TRBD1	TRBJ2-3	TGCGCCAGCAGCTTGGGGACAGGGGGAGCAGATACGCAGTATTTT	CASSLGTGGADTQYF
TRBV15	once	NA	TRBJ2-7	TGTGCCACCACCCCCGACAGTAACGGCTACGAGCAGTACTTC	CATTPDSNGYEQYF
TRBV9	NA	NA	TRBJ2-5	TGTGCCAGCAGCCCCCGACTGGGTAGAGAGACCCAGTACTTC	CASSPRLGRETQYF
TRBV10-3	once	TRBD2	TRBJ2-5	TGTGCCATCAGTGGACTAGCGGGGAAAGAGACCCAGTACTTC	CAISGLAGKETQYF
TRBV28	NA	TRBD1	TRBJ1-5	TGTGCCAGCACCCTCCTACCCGACAGGGGAATATGGAACCAGCATTTT	CASTLLPDRGIWNQHF
TRBV2	NA	NA	TRBJ2-5	TGTGCCAGCAGTGGGACACAGGGGACCCAGTACTTC	CASSGTQGTQYF
TRBV6-5	NA	NA	TRBJ1-2	TGTGCCAGCAGTTACATGGCAGGGGTGGCTGGCTACACCTTC	CASSYMAGVAGYTF
TRBV6-2/TRBV6-3	NA	TRBD1	TRBJ1-5	TGTGCCAGCAGTTTGACAGGGGGCTTTCAGCCCCAGCATTTT	CASSLTGGFQPQHF
TRBV5-4	NA	NA	TRBJ1-1	TGTGCCAGCAGCTTTGACCCTACCCGCGGGGGGACTGAAGCTTTCTTT	CASSFDPTRGGTEAFF
TRBV18	NA	NA	TRBJ2-1	TGTGCCAGCTCACCTTCCCTAGTTTTGGGCAATGAGCAGTTCTTC	CASSPSLVLGNEQFF
TRBV9	few	TRBD2	TRBJ2-3	TGTGCCAGCACGCAGCGGGAGACAGGCACAGATACGCAGTATTTT	CASTQRETGTDTQYF
TRBV5-4	NA	NA	TRBJ2-1	TGTGCCAGCAGCTTGGAGCCTAGTTTACCTTCCGGGGTGGCCAATGAGCAGTTCTTC	CASSLEPSLPSGVANEQFF
TRBV5-8	NA	TRBD1	TRBJ2-1	TGTGCCATCTCGCAGGGGGCGGGTTACAATGAGCAGTTCTTC	CAISQGAGYNEQFF
TRBV11-1	NA	TRBD1	TRBJ2-7	TGTGCCAGCAGCTCGGGACAGCGAGTCTACGAGCAGTACTTC	CASSSGQRVYEQYF
TRBV9	NA	NA	TRBJ2-5	TGTGCCAGCAGCGTAAACATGCAAGAGACCCAGTACTTC	CASSVNMQETQYF
TRBV24-1	NA	TRBD1	TRBJ2-3	TGTGCCACCAGTGACCGTGACAGGGCTAGCACAGATACGCAGTATTTT	CATSDRDRASTDTQYF
TRBV5-1	once	TRBD1	TRBJ1-6	TGCGCCAGCAGCCTTGTCTCCGGGACAGCAAATTCACCCCTCCACTTT	CASSLVSGTANSPLHF
TRBV7-3	NA	TRBD1	TRBJ2-3	TGTGCCAGCAGCCCGACAGGGGGCACAGATACGCAGTATTTT	CASSPTGGTDTQYF
TRBV2	NA	TRBD1	TRBJ1-5	TGTGCCAGCACCGACAGGACAGGGAGCAATCAGCCCCAGCATTTT	CASTDRTGSNQPQHF
TRBV5-1	NA	NA	TRBJ2-3	TGCGCCAGCACCCACGAAGGGGGGGCCACAGATACGCAGTATTTT	CASTHEGGATDTQYF
TRBV19	NA	NA	TRBJ1-3	TGTGCCAGTAGTCCGAGCTCCTCTGGAAACACCATATATTTT	CASSPSSSGNTIYF
TRBV6-5	once	TRBD1	TRBJ1-5	TGTGCCAGCAGTTACCGACAGGGGGGAAGAAATCAGCCCCAGCATTTT	CASSYRQGGRNQPQHF
TRBV15	NA	TRBD1	TRBJ1-4	TGTGCCACCAGCAGAGATAGACAGGGGGCTAATGAAAAACTGTTTTTT	CATSRDRQGANEKLFF
TRBV19	NA	TRBD2	TRBJ2-4	TGTGCCAGTAGACTAGCGGGAGATAGATTGGCCAAAAACATTCAGTACTTC	CASRLAGDRLAKNIQYF
TRBV4-3	NA	TRBD2	TRBJ2-1	TGCGCCAGCAGCTCCCCTAGCGGGGGGGGGAATCATGAGCAGTTCTTC	CASSSPSGGGNHEQFF
TRBV9	NA	NA	TRBJ2-1	TGTGCCAGCAGCGTAGATGGGAGCATCTCCTACAATGAGCAGTTCTTC	CASSVDGSISYNEQFF
TRBV19	NA	TRBD1	TRBJ1-2	TGTGCCAGTAGTATACAGGGGGGAAGCTATGGCTACACCTTC	CASSIQGGSYGYTF
TRBV24-1	NA	NA	TRBJ1-1	TGTGCCACCAGTGATGATAGGGGTGGGGGGACTGAAGCTTTCTTT	CATSDDRGGGTEAFF
TRBV7-9	NA	TRBD1	TRBJ2-1	TGTGCCAGCAGCCTCCAACAGGGGTCTGAGCAGTTCTTC	CASSLQQGSEQFF
TRBV7-9	NA	TRBD2	TRBJ2-1	TGTGCCAGCAGCTTACCCTTACGTCTAGCGGGAGTGAGGGATGAGCAGTTCTTC	CASSLPLRLAGVRDEQFF
TRBV19	NA	TRBD1	TRBJ2-6	TGTGCCAGCGCCACAGGGGCTGGGGCCAACGTCCTGACTTTC	CASATGAGANVLTF
TRBV6-2/TRBV6-3	NA	TRBD2	TRBJ2-7	TGTGCCAGCAGTTACGACGGGAGGGGAGCCTACGAGCAGTACTTC	CASSYDGRGAYEQYF
TRBV9	NA	TRBD1	TRBJ2-2	TGTGCCAGCAGCCAAACGACAGGGGCCGTTACCGGGGAGCTGTTTTTT	CASSQTTGAVTGELFF
TRBV28	NA	NA	TRBJ2-2	TGTGCCAGCAGCAACAGGGTCTCCGGGGAGCTGTTTTTT	CASSNRVSGELFF
TRBV10-3	once	NA	TRBJ2-3	TGTGCCATCAGTGAGACCTACACAGATACGCAGTATTTT	CAISETYTDTQYF
TRBV5-4	NA	NA	TRBJ2-5	TGTGCCAGCAGCTTGGAAATTCGGGTTGGTGGTATGGAGACCCAGTACTTC	CASSLEIRVGGMETQYF
TRBV19	NA	TRBD1	TRBJ1-5	TGTGCCAGTATCGACAGGGTCGTGGCTGGTCTGCCCCAGCATTTT	CASIDRVVAGLPQHF
TRBV7-3	NA	TRBD1	TRBJ1-6	TGTGCCAGCAGCTTAGACAGGGCCGGTGGTAATTCACCCCTCCACTTT	CASSLDRAGGNSPLHF
TRBV5-1	NA	TRBD1	TRBJ2-7	TGCGCCAGCAGCTCCCCAAGACAGGGTCGGTCCTACGAGCAGTACTTC	CASSSPRQGRSYEQYF
TRBV7-8	once	TRBD1	TRBJ1-5	TGTGCCAGCAGCTCCCTGACAGGGAACAAAAATCAGCCCCAGCATTTT	CASSSLTGNKNQPQHF
TRBV29-1	NA	NA	TRBJ1-1	TGCAGCGTTGATTCGCGGTATGGGAGTACTGAAGCTTTCTTT	CSVDSRYGSTEAFF
TRBV11-2	NA	NA	TRBJ2-1	TGTGCCAGCAGCTTAGACCCCGCGGGGTGGGGCGTTGAGCAGTTCTTC	CASSLDPAGWGVEQFF
TRBV7-9	once	TRBD2	TRBJ2-7	TGTGCCAGCAGCTTAAATAGCGGGCCTACGGAGCAGTACTTC	CASSLNSGPTEQYF
TRBV10-3	NA	NA	TRBJ1-2	TGTGCCATCATGAGGGCGGGAGGTGACTATGGCTACACCTTC	CAIMRAGGDYGYTF
TRBV20-1	NA	NA	TRBJ2-3	TGCAGTGCTAGTGGGACCGGCGGGGCCGGGGCAGATACGCAGTATTTT	CSASGTGGAGADTQYF
TRBV6-5	NA	NA	TRBJ1-2	TGTGCCAGCAGTTACGCATGGGGGGGTAGGAACTATGGCTACACCTTC	CASSYAWGGRNYGYTF
TRBV6-1	NA	NA	TRBJ2-7	TGTGCCAGCAGTGATTTGCCGGCAGGGCCCTACGAGCAGTACTTC	CASSDLPAGPYEQYF